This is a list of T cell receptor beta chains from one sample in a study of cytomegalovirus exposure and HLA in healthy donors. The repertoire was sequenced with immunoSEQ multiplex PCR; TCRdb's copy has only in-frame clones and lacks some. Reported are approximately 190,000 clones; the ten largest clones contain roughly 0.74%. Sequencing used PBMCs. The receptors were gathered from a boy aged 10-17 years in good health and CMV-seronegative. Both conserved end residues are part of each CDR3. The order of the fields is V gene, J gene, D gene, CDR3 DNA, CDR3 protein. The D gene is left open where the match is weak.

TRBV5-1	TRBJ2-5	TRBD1	TGCGCCAGTACGGGACAGTCGGAAGAGACCCAGTACTTC	CASTGQSEETQYF
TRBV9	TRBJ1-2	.	TGTGCCAGCAGCAGGGGGGGGGATTCGGGCTACACCTTC	CASSRGGDSGYTF
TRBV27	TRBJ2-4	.	TGTGCCAGCAGTTTAAGAGGCTCGGAAAACATTCAGTACTTC	CASSLRGSENIQYF
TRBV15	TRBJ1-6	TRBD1	TGTGCCACCTCCGCAAGGGGGACAGGGGGGTCACCCCTCCACTTT	CATSARGTGGSPLHF
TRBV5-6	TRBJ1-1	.	TGTGCCAGCAGCTTGTACCGGGGATACGTTGAAGCTTTCTTT	CASSLYRGYVEAFF
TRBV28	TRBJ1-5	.	TGTGCCAGCAGTTTATGGGGGGGGAATCAGCCCCAGCATTTT	CASSLWGGNQPQHF
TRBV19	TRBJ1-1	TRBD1	TGTGCCAGTACTGAGGACAGGCGGGGCACTGAAGCTTTCTTT	CASTEDRRGTEAFF
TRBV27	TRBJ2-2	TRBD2	TGTGCCAGCAGTCACGCCCCGCCCGGGTTCCGGGGACTAGCGGACACCGGGGAGCTGTTTTTT	CASSHAPPGFRGLADTGELFF
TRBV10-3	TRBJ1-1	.	TGTGCCATCCAAGAGGGGGGGTTGAGCACTGAAGCTTTCTTT	CAIQEGGLSTEAFF
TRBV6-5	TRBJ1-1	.	TGTGCCAGCAGTTACAAGCCGGGAGAAGCTTTCTTT	CASSYKPGEAFF
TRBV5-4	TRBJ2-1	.	TGTGCCAGCAGCTTGTTAAGCACCAATGAGCAGTTCTTC	CASSLLSTNEQFF
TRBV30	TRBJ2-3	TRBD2	TGTGCCTGGAGTTCCGGACTAGCGGGCTCTCCAGATACGCAGTATTTT	CAWSSGLAGSPDTQYF
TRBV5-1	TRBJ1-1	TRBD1	TGCGCCAGCAGCTTTACCGGGACAGGGAGGGGGACTGAAGCTTTCTTT	CASSFTGTGRGTEAFF
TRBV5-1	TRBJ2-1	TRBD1	TGCGCCAGCAGCTCGACAGGGCCTTCCTACAATGAGCAGTTCTTC	CASSSTGPSYNEQFF
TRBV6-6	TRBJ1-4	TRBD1	TGTGCCAGCAGGGCGGGACAGGGCAGCGAAAAACTGTTTTTT	CASRAGQGSEKLFF
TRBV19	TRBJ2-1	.	TGTGCCAGTAGTATGAGTGGGGGGGCCATAGAGAATGAGCAGTTCTTC	CASSMSGGAIENEQFF
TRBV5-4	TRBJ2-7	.	TGTGCCAGCAGCTTGGATAGCACCGTCGCCGTCCGGCAGTACTTC	CASSLDSTVAVRQYF
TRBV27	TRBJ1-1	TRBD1	TGTGCCAGCAGTTTAGGAGGGGGCGTCGAAGCTTTCTTT	CASSLGGGVEAFF
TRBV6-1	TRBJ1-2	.	TGTGCCAGCACCCCCTGGGAGGGGCCCTATGGCTACACCTTC	CASTPWEGPYGYTF
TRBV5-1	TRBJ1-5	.	TGCGCCAGCAGCTTGGAGAGAGGGCCCCAGCATTTT	CASSLERGPQHF
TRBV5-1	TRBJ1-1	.	TGCGCCAGCAGCTTGGTGAGCACTGAAGCTTTCTTT	CASSLVSTEAFF
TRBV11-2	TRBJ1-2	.	TGTGCCAGCAGCCCGACCCTCTGGCGGGAGAACTATGGCTACACCTTC	CASSPTLWRENYGYTF
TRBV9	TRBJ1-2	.	TGTGCCAGCAGCCCAACCCGGTTGGCAGGGCTCTATGGCTACACCTTC	CASSPTRLAGLYGYTF
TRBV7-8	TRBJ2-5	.	TGTGCCAGCGGAGTCTTGAGGATTATTGAGACCCAGTACTTC	CASGVLRIIETQYF
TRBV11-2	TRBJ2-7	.	TGTGCCAGCAGCTTAGACAGGACATATCTTTCCTACGAGCAGTACTTC	CASSLDRTYLSYEQYF
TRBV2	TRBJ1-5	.	TGTGCCAGCAGTGAAGCTGGTACTGCCCCAGGGACCCAGCATTTT	CASSEAGTAPGTQHF
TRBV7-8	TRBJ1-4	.	TGTGCCAGCAGCTTATTTAGAGCAACTAATGAAAAACTGTTTTTT	CASSLFRATNEKLFF
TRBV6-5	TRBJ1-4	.	TGTGCCAGCAGTTACTCAAGAGGGAATAATGAAAAACTGTTTTTT	CASSYSRGNNEKLFF
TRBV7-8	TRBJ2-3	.	TGTGCCAGCAGCTCCCTGCGGTTCGGGGGGCCCCAAGATACGCAGTATTTT	CASSSLRFGGPQDTQYF
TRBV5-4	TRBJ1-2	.	TGTGCCAGCAGCTTCGGGTCCTTAGATGGGGGCTACACCTTC	CASSFGSLDGGYTF
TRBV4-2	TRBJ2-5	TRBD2	TGTGCCAGCAGCCGGCTTCGGGGGGGCCAAGAGACCCAGTACTTC	CASSRLRGGQETQYF
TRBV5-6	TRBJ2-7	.	TGTGCCAGCAGCTCGGGCTCCTACGAGCAGTACTTC	CASSSGSYEQYF
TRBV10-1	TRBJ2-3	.	TGCGCCAGCAGTGAGATTATTGGGGGGGCTGGCACAGATACGCAGTATTTT	CASSEIIGGAGTDTQYF
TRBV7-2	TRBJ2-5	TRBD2	TGTGCCAGCAGCGAGGAGGGCGGGGGGGCCTCGGAGACCCAGTACTTC	CASSEEGGGASETQYF
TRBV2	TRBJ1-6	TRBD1	TGTGCCAGCAGTCAGGACAGGGTTCAAAATTCACCCCTCCACTTT	CASSQDRVQNSPLHF
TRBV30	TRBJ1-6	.	TGTGCCTTCCTACGGGAAAACGTGAATTCACCCCTCCACTTT	CAFLRENVNSPLHF
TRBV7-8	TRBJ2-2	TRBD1	TGTGCCAGCAGCTTAGCCGCCCGGGACAGGCCCGGGGAGCTGTTTTTT	CASSLAARDRPGELFF
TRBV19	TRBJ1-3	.	TGTGCCAGTAGTCTAGCCTACTCTGGAAACACCATATATTTT	CASSLAYSGNTIYF
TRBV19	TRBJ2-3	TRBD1	TGTGCCAGTAGGACGCAGGGGGCTGGCACAGATACGCAGTATTTT	CASRTQGAGTDTQYF
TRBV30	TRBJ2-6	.	TGTGCCTGGCAGGGGTATCTGGGGGCCAACGTCCTGACTTTC	CAWQGYLGANVLTF
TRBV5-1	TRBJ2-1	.	TGCGCCAGCAGCTTGATAGGGACAGAGCAGTTCTTC	CASSLIGTEQFF
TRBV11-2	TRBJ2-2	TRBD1	TGTGCCAGCAGCTCTATACAGGGGTACACCGGGGAGCTGTTTTTT	CASSSIQGYTGELFF
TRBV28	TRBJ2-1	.	TGTGCCAGCAGTTTGTTCCCGGGGGAGCAGTTCTTC	CASSLFPGEQFF
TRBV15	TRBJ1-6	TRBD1	TGTGCCACCAGCAGAGGACAGGGGACGGATTCACCCCTCCACTTT	CATSRGQGTDSPLHF
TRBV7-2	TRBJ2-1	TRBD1	TGTGCCAGCAGCTCGCCCGGGACAGCTTTGAATGAGCAGTTCTTC	CASSSPGTALNEQFF
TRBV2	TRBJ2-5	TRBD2	TGTGCCAGCAGTCCCGGGGGGACGGGGACCCAGTACTTC	CASSPGGTGTQYF
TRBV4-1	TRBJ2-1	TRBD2	TGCGCCAGCAGCCAAGGGGCGGGGGGTGGAAATGAGCAGTTCTTC	CASSQGAGGGNEQFF
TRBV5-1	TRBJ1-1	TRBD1	TGCGCCAGCAGTTTACAGGGGTGGGCCACTGAAGCTTTCTTT	CASSLQGWATEAFF
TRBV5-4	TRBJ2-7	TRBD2	TGTGCCAGCAGCTTCGGTAGCGGGGAAATATACGAGCAGTACTTC	CASSFGSGEIYEQYF
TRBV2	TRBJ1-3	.	TGTGCCAGCAGGGGGGGGATCTCTGGAAACACCATATATTTT	CASRGGISGNTIYF
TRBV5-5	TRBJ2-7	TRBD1	TGTGCCAGCAGCACTCTAGGACAGGCCTACGAGCAGTACTTC	CASSTLGQAYEQYF
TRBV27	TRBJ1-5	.	TGTGCCAGCAGTTTAAACAGTGATCAGCCCCAGCATTTT	CASSLNSDQPQHF
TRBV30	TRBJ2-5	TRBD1	TGTGCCTGGAGTGTGGACAGGGTAAAAGAGACCCAGTACTTC	CAWSVDRVKETQYF
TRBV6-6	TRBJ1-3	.	TGTGCCAGCAGCCCGGGGGGGGGAAACACCATATATTTT	CASSPGGGNTIYF
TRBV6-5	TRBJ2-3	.	TGTGCCAGCAGTTACTCGGGCAGCACAGATACGCAGTATTTT	CASSYSGSTDTQYF
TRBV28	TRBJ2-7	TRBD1	TGTGCCAGCAGTCCCCCGGGACAGGGTTCCTACGAGCAGTACTTC	CASSPPGQGSYEQYF
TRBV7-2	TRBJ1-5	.	TGTGCCAGCAGCTTCGGGGTAGATCAGCCCCAGCATTTT	CASSFGVDQPQHF
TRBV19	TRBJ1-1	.	TGTGCCAGTAGTATAGACTACACTGAAGCTTTCTTT	CASSIDYTEAFF